Listed below are T cell receptor beta chains from one sample, sequenced in a study of shared clonotypes between healthy human individuals. Measured with immunoSEQ multiplex PCR; TCRdb has only the in-frame clones, and not every one. Here the sample spans some 980,000 clones, around three quarters being singletons. Sequencing was done on a sample of memory CD4+ T cells sorted from blood. The receptor set was obtained from a man aged 18 to 30 in good health. CDR3s include the opening cysteine and the closing phenylalanine or tryptophan. Each record gives: V gene, clone size, D gene, J gene, CDR3 protein, CDR3 DNA. D genes are given only for firm matches. The size of a clone is reported for some rows only, either as once, few or many, or as a class for expanded clones.

v_gene: TRBV19
abundance: few
d_gene: TRBD1
j_gene: TRBJ1-2
CDR3aa: CASSSPGDSGYGYTF
CDR3nt: TGTGCCAGTAGTTCCCCCGGGGACAGCGGCTATGGCTACACCTTC

v_gene: TRBV28
abundance: -
d_gene: TRBD2
j_gene: TRBJ2-2
CDR3aa: CTSASPGRGGELFF
CDR3nt: TGTACCAGCGCCTCACCAGGGAGGGGCGGGGAGCTGTTTTTT

v_gene: TRBV29-1
abundance: few
d_gene: -
j_gene: TRBJ1-2
CDR3aa: CSVAMWDGYTF
CDR3nt: TGCAGCGTTGCCATGTGGGATGGCTACACCTTC

v_gene: TRBV7-9
abundance: -
d_gene: -
j_gene: TRBJ1-1
CDR3aa: CASSLGGGSNTEAFF
CDR3nt: TGTGCCAGCAGCTTAGGGGGAGGGTCCAACACTGAAGCTTTCTTT

v_gene: TRBV5-1
abundance: -
d_gene: TRBD2
j_gene: TRBJ2-3
CDR3aa: CASSPEREGGTDTQYF
CDR3nt: TGCGCCAGCAGCCCCGAGCGGGAGGGTGGCACAGATACGCAGTATTTT

v_gene: TRBV10-3
abundance: -
d_gene: TRBD1
j_gene: TRBJ1-6
CDR3aa: CAIRGGTANSPLHF
CDR3nt: TGTGCCATCAGGGGGGGGACAGCTAATTCACCCCTCCACTTT

v_gene: TRBV5-1
abundance: once
d_gene: -
j_gene: TRBJ1-5
CDR3aa: CASSLGGQVSQPQHF
CDR3nt: TGCGCCAGCAGCTTGGGTGGGCAGGTCAGTCAGCCCCAGCATTTT

v_gene: TRBV5-4
abundance: -
d_gene: TRBD1
j_gene: TRBJ2-3
CDR3aa: CASSQPDRGGDTQYF
CDR3nt: TGTGCCAGCAGCCAACCTGACAGGGGTGGCGATACGCAGTATTTT

v_gene: TRBV7-9
abundance: once
d_gene: -
j_gene: TRBJ1-1
CDR3aa: CASSLRGTGKTEAFF
CDR3nt: TGTGCCAGCAGCTTAAGGGGAACAGGGAAGACTGAAGCTTTCTTT

v_gene: TRBV2
abundance: -
d_gene: TRBD2
j_gene: TRBJ2-1
CDR3aa: CASSELAGGSYNEQFF
CDR3nt: TGTGCCAGCAGTGAACTAGCGGGGGGGTCCTACAATGAGCAGTTCTTC

v_gene: TRBV6-1
abundance: -
d_gene: TRBD2
j_gene: TRBJ2-7
CDR3aa: CASSESSGKSYEQYF
CDR3nt: TGTGCCAGCAGTGAAAGTAGCGGGAAATCCTACGAGCAGTACTTC

v_gene: TRBV2
abundance: -
d_gene: -
j_gene: TRBJ2-5
CDR3aa: CASRFRDSETQYF
CDR3nt: TGTGCCAGCAGGTTCCGGGACTCAGAGACCCAGTACTTC

v_gene: TRBV14
abundance: once
d_gene: TRBD2
j_gene: TRBJ2-2
CDR3aa: CASSLIAGIGELFF
CDR3nt: TGTGCCAGCAGCCTCATAGCGGGTATCGGGGAGCTGTTTTTT

v_gene: TRBV7-2
abundance: -
d_gene: TRBD2
j_gene: TRBJ2-4
CDR3aa: CASSLRLAGEGNIQYF
CDR3nt: TGTGCCAGCAGCCTGAGACTAGCGGGAGAGGGTAACATTCAGTACTTC

v_gene: TRBV7-2
abundance: -
d_gene: -
j_gene: TRBJ2-7
CDR3aa: CASSGAYEQYF
CDR3nt: TGTGCCAGCAGCGGGGCCTACGAGCAGTACTTC

v_gene: TRBV11-2
abundance: -
d_gene: -
j_gene: TRBJ1-1
CDR3aa: CASSLDRLDTEAFF
CDR3nt: TGTGCCAGCAGCTTAGACAGACTTGACACTGAAGCTTTCTTT

v_gene: TRBV10-3
abundance: -
d_gene: TRBD1
j_gene: TRBJ1-1
CDR3aa: CAISGGTGIGTEAFF
CDR3nt: TGTGCCATCAGTGGGGGGACAGGGATTGGTACTGAAGCTTTCTTT

v_gene: TRBV5-8
abundance: few
d_gene: -
j_gene: TRBJ2-2
CDR3aa: CASSRSNTGELFF
CDR3nt: TGTGCCAGCAGTAGATCGAACACCGGGGAGCTGTTTTTT

v_gene: TRBV11-2
abundance: -
d_gene: TRBD1
j_gene: TRBJ2-7
CDR3aa: CASSSSLRGHEQYF
CDR3nt: TGTGCCAGCAGCTCTAGTTTGAGGGGGCACGAGCAGTACTTC

v_gene: TRBV7-2
abundance: -
d_gene: -
j_gene: TRBJ2-7
CDR3aa: CASSLGRAGRSYEQYF
CDR3nt: TGTGCCAGCAGCTTAGGGAGGGCAGGGCGCTCCTACGAGCAGTACTTC

v_gene: TRBV29-1
abundance: -
d_gene: -
j_gene: TRBJ2-7
CDR3aa: CSVEEEPYEQYF
CDR3nt: TGCAGCGTTGAAGAGGAGCCCTACGAGCAGTACTTC

v_gene: TRBV7-2
abundance: few
d_gene: TRBD2
j_gene: TRBJ2-1
CDR3aa: CASSLNGGRSEQFF
CDR3nt: TGTGCCAGCAGCTTGAATGGCGGGAGATCTGAGCAGTTCTTC

v_gene: TRBV4-1
abundance: -
d_gene: -
j_gene: TRBJ1-1
CDR3aa: CASSQERARNTEAFF
CDR3nt: TGCGCCAGCAGCCAAGAGAGGGCTCGGAACACTGAAGCTTTCTTT

v_gene: TRBV14
abundance: few
d_gene: TRBD1
j_gene: TRBJ1-4
CDR3aa: CASSQEDRDEKLFF
CDR3nt: TGTGCCAGCAGCCAAGAGGACAGGGATGAAAAACTGTTTTTT

v_gene: TRBV5-1
abundance: -
d_gene: TRBD2
j_gene: TRBJ2-5
CDR3aa: CASSRTSGGQETQYF
CDR3nt: TGCGCCAGCAGCCGGACTAGCGGGGGGCAAGAGACCCAGTACTTC

v_gene: TRBV4-3
abundance: -
d_gene: -
j_gene: TRBJ1-4
CDR3aa: CASSPDVRTGEKLFF
CDR3nt: TGCGCCAGCAGCCCCGACGTACGCACGGGTGAAAAACTGTTTTTT

v_gene: TRBV28
abundance: -
d_gene: TRBD1
j_gene: TRBJ2-1
CDR3aa: CASSTPGGGSGQFF
CDR3nt: TGTGCCAGCAGTACCCCAGGGGGCGGATCGGGGCAGTTCTTC

v_gene: TRBV10-3
abundance: -
d_gene: TRBD1
j_gene: TRBJ2-7
CDR3aa: CAIMGQGASYEQYF
CDR3nt: TGTGCCATCATGGGACAGGGGGCCTCCTACGAGCAGTACTTC

v_gene: TRBV27
abundance: -
d_gene: TRBD1
j_gene: TRBJ2-5
CDR3aa: CASSLFRGLETQYF
CDR3nt: TGTGCCAGCAGTTTATTCAGGGGGCTGGAGACCCAGTACTTC

v_gene: TRBV15
abundance: -
d_gene: -
j_gene: TRBJ2-7
CDR3aa: CATSRGDLGGYEQYF
CDR3nt: TGTGCCACCAGCAGAGGTGATTTAGGGGGCTACGAGCAGTACTTC

v_gene: TRBV18
abundance: -
d_gene: TRBD2
j_gene: TRBJ2-7
CDR3aa: CASSNLRGAFDEQYF
CDR3nt: TGTGCCAGCTCTAACTTGCGGGGGGCTTTCGACGAGCAGTACTTC

v_gene: TRBV12-5
abundance: -
d_gene: -
j_gene: TRBJ2-4
CDR3aa: CASGYPPDGNIQYF
CDR3nt: TGTGCTAGTGGATACCCCCCAGATGGGAACATTCAGTACTTC